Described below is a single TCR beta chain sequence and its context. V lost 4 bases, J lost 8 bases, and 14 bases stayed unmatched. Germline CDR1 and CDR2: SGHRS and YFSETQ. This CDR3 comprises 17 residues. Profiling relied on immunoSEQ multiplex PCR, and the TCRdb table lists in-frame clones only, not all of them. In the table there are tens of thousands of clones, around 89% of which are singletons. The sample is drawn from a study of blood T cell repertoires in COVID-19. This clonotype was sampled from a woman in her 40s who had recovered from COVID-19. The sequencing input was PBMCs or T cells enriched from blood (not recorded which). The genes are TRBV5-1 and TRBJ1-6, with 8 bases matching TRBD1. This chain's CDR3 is CASSIGNVGTGDSPLHF. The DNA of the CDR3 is TGCGCCAGCAGCATTGGGAACGTTGGGACAGGAGATTCACCCCTCCACTTT.